The sample holds many counts of the clone carrying this T cell receptor (beta chain). The data were taken from a study of T cells in Graves' hyperthyroidism and ophthalmopathy. The CDR3 loop spans 13 amino acids. Per germline, CDR1 KGHDR and CDR2 SFDVKD. V lost 3 bases to trimming and J lost 5 bases, with 9 bases between them. It was RNA transcripts that yielded the amplified TCR beta CDR3 regions. First-round RT-PCR with HTBI primers amplified the TCR CDR3 region. TCRdb ran MiXCR on the multiplex PCR reads and lists one entry per CDR3 protein. Of a few hundred thousand distinct CDR3 sequences detected, 18% appear once; the ten largest clones hold over 35%. Investigators excluded patients with uncontrolled infection, other autoimmune disease, pregnancy or lactation.

V and J are TRBV24-1 and TRBJ1-2; D not certain. This sequence was found in a man younger than 35 with Graves' ophthalmopathy. The sequenced material came from blood. For the CDR3, the DNA is TGTGCCACCAGTGATGGAGTCGGGTATGGCTACACCTTC. It specifies CATSDGVGYGYTF.